One and the same sample provided the 19 T cell receptor beta chains below, sequenced in a study of early stage breast cancer tumors. Profiled with immunoSEQ multiplex PCR; TCRdb holds only in-frame clones, not every one. This sample carries tens of thousands of clones, more than 70% of them seen once, and the ten largest clones take roughly 3%. Source material: blood. The receptors originated from a middle-aged person with breast cancer.

This clone has more than one count but fewer than ten. The chain joins TRBV19 to TRBJ1-1; D not resolved. V lost 6 bases, J lost 5 bases, and 10 bases lay in between. CDR3 size: 12 residues. CDR1 is LNHDA, CDR2 SQIVND, per germline (reference sequence). CDR3 protein: CASSRTGTEAFF. CDR3 sequence (DNA): TGTGCCAGTAGCCGTACGGGGACTGAAGCTTTCTTT.

This sequence joins TRBV30 and TRBJ1-4; D remains ambiguous. This CDR3 comprises 15 residues. The germline V and J ends were trimmed by 5 bases and 3 bases, with 16 bases remaining between them. Germline V lookup: CDR1 GTSNPN, CDR2 SVGIG (reference sequence). The CDR3 is CAWGWGGLSNEKLFF. The CDR3, as DNA: TGTGCCTGGGGCTGGGGAGGGCTATCTAATGAAAAACTGTTTTTT.

The chain links TRBV4-1 to TRBJ2-6, with D possibly being TRBD1 (5 bases). The CDR3 covers 17 residues. Looked up from germline, CDR1 is MGHRA and CDR2 is YSYEKL. V lost 1 base and J lost 6, with 16 bases in between. CDR3 DNA: TGCGCCAGCAGCCAAGTCCGAGACAGTCAGGTGGCCAACGTCCTGACTTTC. Its translation: CASSQVRDSQVANVLTF.

As DNA, the CDR3 is TGTGCCAGTAGTCTACAGACTAGCGGTAGCTCCTACAATGAGCAGTTCTTC. Protein: CASSLQTSGSSYNEQFF. The V call is TRBV19, the J call TRBJ2-1; 9 nucleotides line up with TRBD2. V lost 5 bases and J lost 0; bases outside the gene matches: 8. Looked up from germline, CDR1 is LNHDA and CDR2 is SQIVND (reference sequence). The CDR3 totals 17 residues.

With regard to this clone: Its ends do not fully match the called genes, so a read error is possible. This chain joins TRBV7-7 and TRBJ2-5, with D possibly being TRBD1 (5 bases). Germline assignment: CDR1 SSHAT and CDR2 FNYEAQ (reference sequence). The CDR3 is 15 residues long. As DNA, the CDR3 is TGTGCTAGCAGCTTAGGGGCCCACATCTGGGAGACCCAGTACTTC. Translation: CASSLGAHIWETQYF.

Within the sample, this clone is medium-sized. The rearrangement joins TRBV19 to TRBJ1-1; D unresolved. The CDR3 is 13 amino acids. V shed 1 base and J shed 4 bases, with 7 bases lying between them. The germline gives CDR1 LNHDA, CDR2 SQIVND (reference sequence). CDR3 bases: TGTGCCAGTAGTATAGCGGTCGGCACTGAAGCTTTCTTT. This translates into CASSIAVGTEAFF.

The table lists this clone with a few counts. The rearrangement joins TRBV29-1 to TRBJ1-1, with D tentatively TRBD1 (5 bases). The CDR3 has 11 residues. Germline loops: CDR1 SQVTM, CDR2 ANQGSEA. The ends were cut back, 6 bases at V and 3 bases at J, with 8 bases in the middle. CDR3 loop: CSVLGDTEAFF. DNA for the CDR3: TGCAGCGTGTTAGGGGACACTGAAGCTTTCTTT.

This chain links TRBV7-2 with TRBJ2-2; possibly TRBD1 for D (5 bases). Trimming removed 1 base at V and 2 bases at J, with 8 bases between. Per germline, CDR1 SGHTA and CDR2 FQGNSA. The CDR3 length is 15 residues. This CDR3 reads CASSLGQGNTGELFF. The CDR3 region has the DNA TGTGCCAGCAGCTTAGGTCAGGGAAACACCGGGGAGCTGTTTTTT.

This clone occurred a few times. The chain combines TRBV12-5 with TRBJ1-1; D not resolved. This CDR3 has 12 amino acids. V lost 6 bases, J lost 7 bases, and 12 bases lay in between. Germline CDR1 reads LGHNT; CDR2 reads FRNRAP. CDR3 bases: TGTGCTAGTGGCAATCTCGTGCGTGAAGCTTTCTTT. Its translation is CASGNLVREAFF.

This rearrangement joins TRBV11-2 to TRBJ1-4, with a tentative D call TRBD1 (5 bases). The V gene lost 5 bases and the J gene lost 8 bases, with 12 bases spanning the gap. Germline V gene sequence: CDR1 SGHAT, CDR2 FQNNGV. There are 13 residues in the CDR3. The CDR3: CASSGDGQEKLFF. The CDR3 DNA sequence: TGTGCCAGCAGCGGGGACGGTCAAGAAAAACTGTTTTTT.

The chain employs TRBV4-2 and TRBJ2-2, with D possibly being TRBD2 (5 bases). The ends were cut back, 4 bases at V and 5 bases at J, with 20 bases in the middle. The CDR3 loop spans 17 amino acids. The V gene's germline CDR1 is LGHNA and CDR2 YNFKEQ. CDR3 protein: CASSPLAASGGTGELFF. The CDR3 region has the DNA TGTGCCAGCAGCCCCCTCGCGGCTTCTGGAGGAACCGGGGAGCTGTTTTTT.

This sequence joins TRBV11-2 and TRBJ2-7; D remains unclear. Germline V lookup: CDR1 SGHAT, CDR2 FQNNGV. CDR3 length: 13 residues. V shed 1 base and J shed 5 bases, with 9 bases lying between them. The CDR3 DNA follows: TGTGCCAGCAGCTTAGGGACCCCCGACGAGCAGTACTTC. This translates into CASSLGTPDEQYF.

The rearrangement joins TRBV5-5 to TRBJ2-7, with D uncertain. CDR1 is SGHKS, CDR2 YYEKEE, per germline (reference sequence). Trimming shortened V by 1 base and J by 3 bases, and 14 bases separated the two germline ends. The CDR3 extends over 15 amino acids. CDR3 protein: CASSLLFPRFYEQYF. The CDR3 coding sequence is TGTGCCAGCAGCTTGCTGTTTCCGAGATTCTACGAGCAGTACTTC.

The DNA of the CDR3 is TGTGCCAGCAGTGAAGACAGGGGGGATGGCTACACCTTC. Translating gives CASSEDRGDGYTF. V usage is TRBV2 and J usage is TRBJ1-2; 8 nucleotides align to TRBD1. Germline CDR1 is SNHLY and CDR2 is FYNNEI. The CDR3 has 13 amino acids. The V segment lost 1 base and the J segment 6 bases; nucleotides outside the gene matches: 1.

V is TRBV19 and J is TRBJ1-1; D is uncertain. The V gene's germline CDR1 is LNHDA and CDR2 SQIVND (reference sequence). The CDR3 has 14 residues. V gave up 7 bases and J gave up 5 bases, with 17 bases separating them. As DNA, the CDR3 is TGTGCCAGTATCCGAAGTGGAGGTCGTACTGAAGCTTTCTTT. Translating it yields CASIRSGGRTEAFF. The entire variable domain, with the rest obtained from reference TRBV19 and TRBJ1-1, is as follows: DGGITQSPKYLFRKEGQNVTLSCEQNLNHDAMYWYRQDPGQGLRLIYYSQIVNDFQKGDIAEGYSVSREKKESFPLTVTSAQKNPTAFYLCASIRSGGRTEAFFGQGTRLTVV.

V usage is TRBV19 and J usage is TRBJ2-7; no clear D. V dropped 5 bases and J dropped 2 bases, with 10 bases sitting between them. The CDR3 is 13 amino acids. Germline CDR1 LNHDA, CDR2 SQIVND (reference sequence). This CDR3 reads CASSRGLPYEQYF. DNA for the CDR3: TGTGCCAGTAGTCGAGGTCTTCCCTACGAGCAGTACTTC.

This rearrangement joins TRBV2 to TRBJ2-3, with 8 bases aligning to TRBD1. V trimming: 5 bases; J trimming: 4 bases; junction bases outside the gene matches: 17. Germline assignment: CDR1 SNHLY and CDR2 FYNNEI. The CDR3 runs to 18 residues. CDR3 nucleotide sequence: TGTGCCAGCAGTAGAACAGGACAGGGTAGAATGAGGGCAGATACGCAGTATTTT. Amino acids: CASSRTGQGRMRADTQYF.

As to this clone: The junction departs from the called germline gene at one end, perhaps through a read error. The DNA of the CDR3 is TGTGCCAGCAGTGGGGGGATGGTAGGGCGACACTTC. Protein sequence: CASSGGMVGRHF. The chain couples TRBV6-1 to TRBJ2-4; either TRBD1 or TRBD2 may supply D (5 bases each). Germline CDR1 and CDR2: MNHNS and SASEGT. This CDR3 has 12 amino acids.

The CDR3 spells CASSLLAGAKNIQYF. For the CDR3, the DNA is TGTGCCAGCAGCTTACTAGCGGGAGCCAAAAACATTCAGTACTTC. V usage is TRBV11-3 and J usage is TRBJ2-4, with 8 bases aligning to TRBD2. Unmatched junction bases numbered 0, after V lost 2 bases and J lost 0 bases. The CDR3 is made up of 15 amino acids. Per the germline V gene, CDR1 is SGHNT and CDR2 is YENEEA.